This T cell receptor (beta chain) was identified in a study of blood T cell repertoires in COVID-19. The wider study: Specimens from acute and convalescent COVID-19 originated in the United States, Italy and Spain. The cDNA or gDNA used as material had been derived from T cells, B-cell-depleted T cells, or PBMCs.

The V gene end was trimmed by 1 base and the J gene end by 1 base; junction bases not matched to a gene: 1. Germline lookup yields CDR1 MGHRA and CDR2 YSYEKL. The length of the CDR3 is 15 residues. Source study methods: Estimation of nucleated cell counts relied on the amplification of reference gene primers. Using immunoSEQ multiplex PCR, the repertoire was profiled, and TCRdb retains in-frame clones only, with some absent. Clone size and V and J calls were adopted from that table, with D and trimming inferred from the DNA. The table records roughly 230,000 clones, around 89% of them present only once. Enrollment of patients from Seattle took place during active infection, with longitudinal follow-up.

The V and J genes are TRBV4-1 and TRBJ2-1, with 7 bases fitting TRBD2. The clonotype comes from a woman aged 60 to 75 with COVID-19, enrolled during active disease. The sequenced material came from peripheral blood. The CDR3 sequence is CASSQAGGSYNEQFF. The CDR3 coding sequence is TGCGCCAGCAGCCAAGCCGGGGGGTCCTACAATGAGCAGTTCTTC.